A selection of T cell receptor beta chains follows, all from one sample in a study of blood T cell repertoires in COVID-19. The data were produced by immunoSEQ multiplex PCR, yet TCRdb's version contains in-frame clones alone and is incomplete. Seen here are around 170,000 clones, around 74% observed once, and the top ten hold less than 3%. Sequencing input: peripheral blood. The receptors come from a woman of 80 years or more with acute or convalescent COVID-19. Both conserved end residues are part of each CDR3. The order of the fields is V gene, D gene, J gene, clone size, CDR3 DNA, CDR3 protein. D genes are given only for firm matches. Size tells how often a clone was seen (once, few, many) or the class of an expanded clone, and some rows leave it out.

v_gene: TRBV6-6
d_gene: -
j_gene: TRBJ1-2
abundance: -
CDR3nt: TGTGCCAGCAGTTACCCGGCTGGTCAGGAGGATGGCTACACCTTC
CDR3aa: CASSYPAGQEDGYTF

v_gene: TRBV5-4
d_gene: TRBD2
j_gene: TRBJ2-7
abundance: -
CDR3nt: TGTGCCAGCAGCCATACTAGCGACAACTACGAGCAGTACTTC
CDR3aa: CASSHTSDNYEQYF

v_gene: TRBV9
d_gene: -
j_gene: TRBJ2-7
abundance: -
CDR3nt: TGTGCCAGCAGCGTACTTGGAGAAAACTACGAGCAGTACTTC
CDR3aa: CASSVLGENYEQYF

v_gene: TRBV27
d_gene: -
j_gene: TRBJ2-5
abundance: -
CDR3nt: TGTGCCACAGGGAAACAAGAGACCCAGTACTTC
CDR3aa: CATGKQETQYF

v_gene: TRBV10-3
d_gene: TRBD1
j_gene: TRBJ1-3
abundance: -
CDR3nt: TGTGCCATCAGTGCCTCTTGGACAGGCTCTGGAAACACCATATATTTT
CDR3aa: CAISASWTGSGNTIYF

v_gene: TRBV29-1
d_gene: -
j_gene: TRBJ1-2
abundance: few
CDR3nt: TGCAGCGTTGAGATCGGAGAGAGCTACACCTTC
CDR3aa: CSVEIGESYTF

v_gene: TRBV14
d_gene: -
j_gene: TRBJ2-1
abundance: -
CDR3nt: TGTGCCAGCAGCCTCCTTTATGGGGGAGGCTTGAACTACAATGAGCAGTTCTTC
CDR3aa: CASSLLYGGGLNYNEQFF

v_gene: TRBV6-2/TRBV6-3
d_gene: TRBD2
j_gene: TRBJ2-7
abundance: -
CDR3nt: TGTGCCAGCAGCCCGGGACTATTCTACGAGCAGTACTTC
CDR3aa: CASSPGLFYEQYF

v_gene: TRBV9
d_gene: TRBD2
j_gene: TRBJ2-5
abundance: -
CDR3nt: TGTGCCAGCAGCCTTACGGGACTAGCGGGGGGGGAGACCCAGTACTTC
CDR3aa: CASSLTGLAGGETQYF

v_gene: TRBV29-1
d_gene: -
j_gene: TRBJ1-1
abundance: -
CDR3nt: TGCAGCGTTGAACCCTCTCCCCGCAGGGATGGAACTGAAGCTTTCTTT
CDR3aa: CSVEPSPRRDGTEAFF

v_gene: TRBV24-1
d_gene: -
j_gene: TRBJ2-5
abundance: -
CDR3nt: TGTGCCACCAGTGATCAAGGGGGGACCCAGTACTTC
CDR3aa: CATSDQGGTQYF

v_gene: TRBV7-9
d_gene: -
j_gene: TRBJ2-2
abundance: few
CDR3nt: TGTGCCAGCCGGAAAAGGGGCCTCAACACCGGGGAGCTGTTTTTT
CDR3aa: CASRKRGLNTGELFF

v_gene: TRBV6-5
d_gene: TRBD1
j_gene: TRBJ1-3
abundance: -
CDR3nt: TGTGCCAGCAGACGGACAGGGGCTGGCACCATATATTTT
CDR3aa: CASRRTGAGTIYF

v_gene: TRBV5-4
d_gene: -
j_gene: TRBJ2-7
abundance: once
CDR3nt: TGTGCCAGCAGCCTGACAGGATCCTACGAGCAGTACTTC
CDR3aa: CASSLTGSYEQYF

v_gene: TRBV27
d_gene: TRBD2
j_gene: TRBJ2-7
abundance: -
CDR3nt: TGTGCCAGCAGCTGGGGGACTAGCGGGAGGAAGATCTCCTACGAGCAGTACTTC
CDR3aa: CASSWGTSGRKISYEQYF